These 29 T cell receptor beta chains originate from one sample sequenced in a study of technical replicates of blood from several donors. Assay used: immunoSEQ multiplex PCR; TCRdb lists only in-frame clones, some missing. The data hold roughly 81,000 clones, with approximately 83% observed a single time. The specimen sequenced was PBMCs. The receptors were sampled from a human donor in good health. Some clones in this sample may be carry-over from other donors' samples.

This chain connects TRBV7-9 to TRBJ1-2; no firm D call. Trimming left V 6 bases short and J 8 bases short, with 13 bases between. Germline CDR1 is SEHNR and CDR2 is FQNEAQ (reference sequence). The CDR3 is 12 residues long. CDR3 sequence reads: CASRIYAKGYTF. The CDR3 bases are TGTGCCAGCAGGATCTACGCTAAAGGCTACACCTTC.

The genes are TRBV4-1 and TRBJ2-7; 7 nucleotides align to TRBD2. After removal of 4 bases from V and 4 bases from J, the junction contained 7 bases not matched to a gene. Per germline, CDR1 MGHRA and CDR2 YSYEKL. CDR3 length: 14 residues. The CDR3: CASSRNQGGYEQYF. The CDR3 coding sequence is TGCGCCAGCAGCCGTAACCAGGGAGGGTACGAGCAGTACTTC.

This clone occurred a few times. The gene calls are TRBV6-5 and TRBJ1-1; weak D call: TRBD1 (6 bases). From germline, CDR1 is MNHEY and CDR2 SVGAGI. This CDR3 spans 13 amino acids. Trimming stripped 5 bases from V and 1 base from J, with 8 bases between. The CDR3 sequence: CASSGQPNTEAFF. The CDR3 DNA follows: TGTGCCAGCAGTGGACAGCCGAACACTGAAGCTTTCTTT.

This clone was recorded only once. The DNA of the CDR3 is TGCGCCAGCAGCTTCCTAGCGGGGACCTACGAGCAGTACTTC. Translated, it gives CASSFLAGTYEQYF. The rearrangement uses TRBV5-1 and TRBJ2-7; 9 nucleotides align to TRBD2. This CDR3 comprises 14 residues. V shed 2 bases, J shed 2 bases, and the junction held 2 bases outside the gene matches. Germline CDR1 and CDR2: SGHRS and YFSETQ.

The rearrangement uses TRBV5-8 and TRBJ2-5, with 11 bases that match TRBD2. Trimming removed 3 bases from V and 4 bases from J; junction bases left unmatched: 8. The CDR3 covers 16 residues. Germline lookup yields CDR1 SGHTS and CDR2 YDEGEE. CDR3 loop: CASSWGRLAGPETQYF. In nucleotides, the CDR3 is TGTGCCAGCAGCTGGGGGAGACTAGCGGGACCAGAGACCCAGTACTTC.

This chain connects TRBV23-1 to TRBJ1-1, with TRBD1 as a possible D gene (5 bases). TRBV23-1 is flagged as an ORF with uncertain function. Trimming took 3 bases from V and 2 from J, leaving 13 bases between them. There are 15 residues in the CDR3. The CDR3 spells CASSHSDSLNTEAFF. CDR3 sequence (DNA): TGCGCCAGCAGTCATTCAGACAGCCTAAACACTGAAGCTTTCTTT.

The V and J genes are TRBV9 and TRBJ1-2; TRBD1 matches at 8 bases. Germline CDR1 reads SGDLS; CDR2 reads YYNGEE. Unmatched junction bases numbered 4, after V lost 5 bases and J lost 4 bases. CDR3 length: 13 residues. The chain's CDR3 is CASRRQGSYGYTF. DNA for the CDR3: TGTGCCAGCAGGAGACAGGGGAGCTATGGCTACACCTTC.

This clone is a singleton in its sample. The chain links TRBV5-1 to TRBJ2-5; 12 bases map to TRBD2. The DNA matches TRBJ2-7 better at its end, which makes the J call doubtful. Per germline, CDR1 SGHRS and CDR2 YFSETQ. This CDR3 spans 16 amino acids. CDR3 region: CASSLGRLAGATEQYF. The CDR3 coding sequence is TGCGCCAGCAGCTTGGGGAGACTAGCGGGGGCCACCGAGCAGTACTTC.

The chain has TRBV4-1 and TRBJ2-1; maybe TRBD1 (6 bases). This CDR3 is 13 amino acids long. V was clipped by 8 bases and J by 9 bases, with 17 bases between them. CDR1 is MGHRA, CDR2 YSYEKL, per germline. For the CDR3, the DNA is TGCGCCAGCGGGGGCATACCTAGGGGTGAGCAGTTCTTC. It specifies CASGGIPRGEQFF.

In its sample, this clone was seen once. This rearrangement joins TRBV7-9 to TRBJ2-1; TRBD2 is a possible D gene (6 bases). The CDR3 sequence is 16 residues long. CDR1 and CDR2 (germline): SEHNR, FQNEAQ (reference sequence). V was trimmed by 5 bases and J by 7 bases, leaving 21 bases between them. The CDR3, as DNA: TGTGCCAGCAGCACTATAAAGGGCCGGGAGAGGAATGAGCAGTTCTTC. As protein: CASSTIKGRERNEQFF.

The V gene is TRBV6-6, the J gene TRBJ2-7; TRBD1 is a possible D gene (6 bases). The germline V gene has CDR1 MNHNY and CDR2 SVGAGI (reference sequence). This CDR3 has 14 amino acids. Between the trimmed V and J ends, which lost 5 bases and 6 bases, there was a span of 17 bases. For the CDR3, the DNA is TGTGCCAGCAGTAAACGGGCAGGGGAAGGCGAGCAGTACTTC. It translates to CASSKRAGEGEQYF.

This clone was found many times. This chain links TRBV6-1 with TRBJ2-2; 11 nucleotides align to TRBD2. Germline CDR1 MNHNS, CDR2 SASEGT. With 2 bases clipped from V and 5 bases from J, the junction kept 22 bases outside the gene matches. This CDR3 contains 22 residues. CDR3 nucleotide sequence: TGTGCCAGCAGTGAACGGACGAGGGGGATGGTAGCGGGGGGGTTTGGGACCGGGGAGCTGTTTTTT. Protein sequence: CASSERTRGMVAGGFGTGELFF.

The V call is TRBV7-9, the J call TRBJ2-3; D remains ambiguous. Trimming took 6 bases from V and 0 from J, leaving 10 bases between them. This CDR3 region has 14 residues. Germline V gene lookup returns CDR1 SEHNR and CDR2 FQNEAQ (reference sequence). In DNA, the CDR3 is TGTGCCAGCAGTGAGGTAACTAGCACAGATACGCAGTATTTT. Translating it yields CASSEVTSTDTQYF.

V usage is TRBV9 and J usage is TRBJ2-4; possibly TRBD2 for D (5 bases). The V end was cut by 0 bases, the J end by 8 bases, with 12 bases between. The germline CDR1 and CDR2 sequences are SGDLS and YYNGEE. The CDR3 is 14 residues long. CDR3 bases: TGTGCCAGCAGCGTAGATGAGGGTAGGGACATTCAGTACTTC. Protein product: CASSVDEGRDIQYF.

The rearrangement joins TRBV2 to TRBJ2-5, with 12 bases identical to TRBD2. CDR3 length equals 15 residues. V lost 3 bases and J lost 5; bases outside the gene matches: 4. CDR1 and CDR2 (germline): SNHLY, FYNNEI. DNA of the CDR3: TGTGCCAGCAGTGACGGCCTAGCGGGAGGGGAGACCCAGTACTTC. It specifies CASSDGLAGGETQYF. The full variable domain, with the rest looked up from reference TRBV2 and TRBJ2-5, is EPEVTQTPSHQVTQMGQEVILRCVPISNHLYFYWYRQILGQKVEFLVSFYNNEISEKSEIFDDQFSVERPDGSNFTLKIRSTKLEDSAMYFCASSDGLAGGETQYFGPGTRLLVL.

The CDR3 bases are TGTGCCTGGAGTGTACGATCTGGGCACGAGCAGTACTTC. Translation: CAWSVRSGHEQYF. The V gene is TRBV30, the J gene TRBJ2-7, with D unclear. CDR3 size: 13 residues. Looked up from germline, CDR1 is GTSNPN and CDR2 is SVGIG (reference sequence). Trimming removed 0 bases from V and 5 bases from J, with 11 bases in between.

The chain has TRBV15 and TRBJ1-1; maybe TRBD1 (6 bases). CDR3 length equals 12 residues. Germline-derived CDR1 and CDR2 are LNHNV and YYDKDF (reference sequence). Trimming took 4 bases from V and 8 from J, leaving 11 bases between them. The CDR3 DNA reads TGTGCCACCAGCATACCACAGGGCGAAGCTTTCTTT. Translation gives CATSIPQGEAFF.

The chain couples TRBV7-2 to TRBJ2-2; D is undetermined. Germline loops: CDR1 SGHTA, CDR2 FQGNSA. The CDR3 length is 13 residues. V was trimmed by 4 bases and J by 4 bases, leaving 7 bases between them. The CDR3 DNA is TGTGCCAGCAGCTCAGATTTCACCGGGGAGCTGTTTTTT. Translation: CASSSDFTGELFF.

CDR3 DNA: TGTGCCAGCAGCTTAGGGGGGACAGGGAGAGCTTTCTTT. It yields the protein CASSLGGTGRAFF. V is TRBV7-6 and J is TRBJ1-1, with TRBD1 matching 9 bases. Trimming removed 1 base from V and 10 bases from J; junction bases left unmatched: 4. This CDR3 is 13 amino acids long. Germline V gene lookup returns CDR1 SGHVS and CDR2 FNYEAQ. Variable domain in full (rest from reference TRBV7-6 and TRBJ1-1): GAGVSQSPRYKVTKRGQDVALRCDPISGHVSLYWYRQALGQGPEFLTYFNYEAQQDKSGLPNDRFSAERPEGSISTLTIQRTEQRDSAMYRCASSLGGTGRAFFGQGTRLTVV.

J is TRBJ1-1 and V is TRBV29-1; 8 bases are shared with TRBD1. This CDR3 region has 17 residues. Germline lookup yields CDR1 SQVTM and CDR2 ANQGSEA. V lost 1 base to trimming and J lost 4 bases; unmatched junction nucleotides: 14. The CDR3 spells CSVEVLGQVMVVTEAFF. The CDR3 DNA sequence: TGCAGCGTTGAAGTTTTGGGACAGGTGATGGTTGTCACTGAAGCTTTCTTT.

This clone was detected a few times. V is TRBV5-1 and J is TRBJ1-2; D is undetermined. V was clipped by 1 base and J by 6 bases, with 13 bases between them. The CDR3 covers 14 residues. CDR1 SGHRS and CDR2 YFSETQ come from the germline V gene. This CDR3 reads CASSLMNLRDGYTF. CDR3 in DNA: TGCGCCAGCAGCTTGATGAACTTGAGGGATGGCTACACCTTC.

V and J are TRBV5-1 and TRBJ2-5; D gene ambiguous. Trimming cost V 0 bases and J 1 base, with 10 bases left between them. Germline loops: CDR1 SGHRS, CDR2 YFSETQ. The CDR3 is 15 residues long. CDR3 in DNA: TGCGCCAGCAGCTTGGTCCCGACTGGCCAAGAGACCCAGTACTTC. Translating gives CASSLVPTGQETQYF.

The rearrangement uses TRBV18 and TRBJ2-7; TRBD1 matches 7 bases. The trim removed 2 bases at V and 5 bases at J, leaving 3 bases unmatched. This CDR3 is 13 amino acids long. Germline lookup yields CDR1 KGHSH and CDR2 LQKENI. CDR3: CASSPDRVHEQYF. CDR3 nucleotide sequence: TGTGCCAGCTCACCAGACAGGGTCCACGAGCAGTACTTC. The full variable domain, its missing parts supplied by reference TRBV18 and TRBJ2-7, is NAGVMQNPRHLVRRRGQEARLRCSPMKGHSHVYWYRQLPEEGLKFMVYLQKENIIDESGMPKERFSAEFPKEGPSILRIQQVVRGDSAAYFCASSPDRVHEQYFGPGTRLTVT.

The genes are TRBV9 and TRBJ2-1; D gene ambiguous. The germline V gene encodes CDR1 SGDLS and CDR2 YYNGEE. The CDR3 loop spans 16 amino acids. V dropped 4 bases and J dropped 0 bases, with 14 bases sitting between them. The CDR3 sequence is CASSPGRYSSYNEQFF. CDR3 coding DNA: TGTGCCAGCAGCCCCGGCAGGTACAGCTCCTACAATGAGCAGTTCTTC.

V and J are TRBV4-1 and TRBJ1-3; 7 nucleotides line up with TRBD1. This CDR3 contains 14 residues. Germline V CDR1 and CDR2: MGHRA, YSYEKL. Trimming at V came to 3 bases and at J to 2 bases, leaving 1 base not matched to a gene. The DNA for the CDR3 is TGCGCCAGCAGCCATACAGGGGCTGGAAACACCATATATTTT. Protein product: CASSHTGAGNTIYF.

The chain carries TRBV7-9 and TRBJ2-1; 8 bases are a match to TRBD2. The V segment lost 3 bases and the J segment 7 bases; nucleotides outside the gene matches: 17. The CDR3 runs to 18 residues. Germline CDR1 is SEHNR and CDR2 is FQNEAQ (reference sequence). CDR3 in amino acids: CASSFTWTSRNPKNEQFF. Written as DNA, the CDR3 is TGTGCCAGCAGCTTCACTTGGACTAGCAGAAATCCCAAAAATGAGCAGTTCTTC.

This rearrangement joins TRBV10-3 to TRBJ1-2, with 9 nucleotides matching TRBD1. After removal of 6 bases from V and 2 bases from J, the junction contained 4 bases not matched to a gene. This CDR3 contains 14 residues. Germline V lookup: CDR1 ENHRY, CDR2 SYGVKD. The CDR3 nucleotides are TGTGCCATCAGAGGGGGACAGGGCAACTATGGCTACACCTTC. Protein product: CAIRGGQGNYGYTF.

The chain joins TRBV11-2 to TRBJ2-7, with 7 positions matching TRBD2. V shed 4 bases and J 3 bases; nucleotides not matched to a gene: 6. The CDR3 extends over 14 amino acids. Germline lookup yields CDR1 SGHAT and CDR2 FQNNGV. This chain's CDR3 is CASSSPTGGYEQYF. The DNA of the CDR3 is TGTGCCAGCAGCTCTCCAACGGGGGGCTACGAGCAGTACTTC.

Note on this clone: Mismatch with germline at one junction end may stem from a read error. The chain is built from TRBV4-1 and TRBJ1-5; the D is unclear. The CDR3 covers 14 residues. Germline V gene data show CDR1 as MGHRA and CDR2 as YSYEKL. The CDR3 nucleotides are TGCGCCAGCGGCCAAGAGTGGCATCATCAGCCCCAGCATTTT. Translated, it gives CASGQEWHHQPQHF.